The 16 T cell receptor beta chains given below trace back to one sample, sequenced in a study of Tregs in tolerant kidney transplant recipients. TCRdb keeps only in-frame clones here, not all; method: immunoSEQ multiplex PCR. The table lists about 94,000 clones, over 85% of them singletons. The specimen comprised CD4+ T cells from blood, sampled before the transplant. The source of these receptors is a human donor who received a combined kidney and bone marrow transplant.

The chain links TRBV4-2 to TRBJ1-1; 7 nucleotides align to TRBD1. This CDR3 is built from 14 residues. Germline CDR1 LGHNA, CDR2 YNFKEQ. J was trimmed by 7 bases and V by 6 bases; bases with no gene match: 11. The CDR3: CASRRIGTASEAFF. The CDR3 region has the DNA TGTGCCAGCAGGCGGATTGGGACAGCAAGTGAAGCTTTCTTT.

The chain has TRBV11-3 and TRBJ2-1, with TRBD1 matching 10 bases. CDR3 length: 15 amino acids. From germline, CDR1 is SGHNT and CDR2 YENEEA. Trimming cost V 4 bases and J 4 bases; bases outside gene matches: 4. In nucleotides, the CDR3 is TGTGCCAGCAGCTCGGGACAGGGGACATACAATGAGCAGTTCTTC. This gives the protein CASSSGQGTYNEQFF.

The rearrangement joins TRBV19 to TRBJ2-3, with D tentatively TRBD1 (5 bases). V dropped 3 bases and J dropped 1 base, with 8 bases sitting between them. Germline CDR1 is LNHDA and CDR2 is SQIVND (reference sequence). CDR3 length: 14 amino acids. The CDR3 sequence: CASSMTAGTDTQYF. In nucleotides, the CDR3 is TGTGCCAGTAGTATGACAGCCGGCACAGATACGCAGTATTTT.

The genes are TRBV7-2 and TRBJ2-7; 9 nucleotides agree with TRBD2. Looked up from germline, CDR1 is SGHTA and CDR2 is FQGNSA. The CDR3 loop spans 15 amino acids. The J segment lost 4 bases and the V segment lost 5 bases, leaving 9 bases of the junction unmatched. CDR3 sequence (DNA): TGTGCCAGCAGCCGAAGTCCCCTAGCGGGATACGAGCAGTACTTC. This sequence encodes CASSRSPLAGYEQYF.

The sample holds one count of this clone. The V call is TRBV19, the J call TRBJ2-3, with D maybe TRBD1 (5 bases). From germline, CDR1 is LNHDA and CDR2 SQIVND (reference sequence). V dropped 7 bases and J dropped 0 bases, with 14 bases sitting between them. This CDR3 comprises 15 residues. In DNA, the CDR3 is TGTGCCAGTACCTCTGGGGCCACTAGCACAGATACGCAGTATTTT. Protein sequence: CASTSGATSTDTQYF.

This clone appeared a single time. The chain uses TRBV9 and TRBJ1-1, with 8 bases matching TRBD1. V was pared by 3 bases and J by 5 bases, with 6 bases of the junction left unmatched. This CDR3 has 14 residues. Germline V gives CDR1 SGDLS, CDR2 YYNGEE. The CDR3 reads CASSAGTGKTEAFF. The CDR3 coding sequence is TGTGCCAGCAGCGCCGGGACAGGAAAAACTGAAGCTTTCTTT.

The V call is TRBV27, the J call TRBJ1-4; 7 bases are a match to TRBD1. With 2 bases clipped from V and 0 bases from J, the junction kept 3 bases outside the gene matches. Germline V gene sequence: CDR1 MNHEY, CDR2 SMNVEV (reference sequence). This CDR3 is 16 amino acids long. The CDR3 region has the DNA TGTGCCAGCAGTTTAAGGCAGGGGGCAACTAATGAAAAACTGTTTTTT. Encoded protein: CASSLRQGATNEKLFF.

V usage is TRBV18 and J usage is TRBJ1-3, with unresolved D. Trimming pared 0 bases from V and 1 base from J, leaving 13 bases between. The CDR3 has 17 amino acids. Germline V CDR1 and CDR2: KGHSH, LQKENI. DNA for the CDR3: TGTGCCAGCTCACCACCGGCGAGGATTAGGTCTGGAAACACCATATATTTT. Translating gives CASSPPARIRSGNTIYF.

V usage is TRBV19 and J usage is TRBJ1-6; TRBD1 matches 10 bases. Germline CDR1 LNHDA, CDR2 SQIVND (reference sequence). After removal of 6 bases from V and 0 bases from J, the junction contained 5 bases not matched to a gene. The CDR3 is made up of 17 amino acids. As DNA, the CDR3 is TGTGCCAGTAGGGACAGGGGGAAAAGCTCCTATAATTCACCCCTCCACTTT. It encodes CASRDRGKSSYNSPLHF.

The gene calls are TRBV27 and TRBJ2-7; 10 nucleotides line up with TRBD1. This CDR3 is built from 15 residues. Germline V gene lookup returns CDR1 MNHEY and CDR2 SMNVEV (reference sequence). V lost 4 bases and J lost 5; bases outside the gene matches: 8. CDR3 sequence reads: CASSSPTGGKNEQYF. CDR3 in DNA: TGTGCCAGCAGTTCACCGACAGGGGGCAAGAACGAGCAGTACTTC.

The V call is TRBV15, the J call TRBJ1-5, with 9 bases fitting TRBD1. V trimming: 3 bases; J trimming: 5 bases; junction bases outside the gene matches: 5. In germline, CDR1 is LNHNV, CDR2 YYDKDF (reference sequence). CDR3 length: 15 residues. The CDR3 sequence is CATSRPGTGYQPQHF. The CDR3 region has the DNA TGTGCCACCAGCAGGCCCGGGACAGGGTATCAGCCCCAGCATTTT.

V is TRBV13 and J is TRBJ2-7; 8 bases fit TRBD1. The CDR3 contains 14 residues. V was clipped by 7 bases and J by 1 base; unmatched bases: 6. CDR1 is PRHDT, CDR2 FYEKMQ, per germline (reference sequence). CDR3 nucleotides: TGTGCCAGCACCCGACAGGGGCGATCCTACGAGCAGTACTTC. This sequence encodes CASTRQGRSYEQYF.

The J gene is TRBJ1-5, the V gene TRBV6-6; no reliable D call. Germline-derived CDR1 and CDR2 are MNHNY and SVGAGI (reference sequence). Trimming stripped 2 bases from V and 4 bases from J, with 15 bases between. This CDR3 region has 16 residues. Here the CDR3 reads CASSYEGRKVNQPQHF. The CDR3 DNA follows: TGTGCCAGCAGTTACGAGGGCAGAAAGGTGAATCAGCCCCAGCATTTT.

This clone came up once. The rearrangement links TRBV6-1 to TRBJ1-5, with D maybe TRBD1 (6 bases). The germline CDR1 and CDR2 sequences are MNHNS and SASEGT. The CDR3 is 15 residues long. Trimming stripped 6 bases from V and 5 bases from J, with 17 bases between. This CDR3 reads CASRDDRWGYQPQHF. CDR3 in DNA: TGTGCCAGCAGGGACGACAGGTGGGGGTATCAGCCCCAGCATTTT.

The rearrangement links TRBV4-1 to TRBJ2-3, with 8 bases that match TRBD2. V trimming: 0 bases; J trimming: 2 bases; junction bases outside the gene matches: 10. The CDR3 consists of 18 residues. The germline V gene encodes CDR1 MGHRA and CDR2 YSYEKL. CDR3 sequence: CASSQEGGSGINTDTQYF. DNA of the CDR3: TGCGCCAGCAGCCAAGAAGGGGGTAGCGGGATCAACACAGATACGCAGTATTTT.

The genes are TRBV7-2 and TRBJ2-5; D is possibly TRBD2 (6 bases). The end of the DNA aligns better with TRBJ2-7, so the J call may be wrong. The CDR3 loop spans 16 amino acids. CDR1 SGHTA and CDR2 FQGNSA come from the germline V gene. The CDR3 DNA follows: TGTGCCAGCAGCTTTGGGGGGACCGCCGTCCGCTCCGAGCAGTACTTC. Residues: CASSFGGTAVRSEQYF.